The next 13 T cell receptor beta chains were all read from a single sample in a study of glioma-infiltrating T cells after dendritic cell vaccination. TCRdb's table, derived via immunoSEQ multiplex PCR, lists solely in-frame clones and lacks some. The sample consists of 40,000 to 60,000 clones, over 75% of them appearing once. The sample was blood, taken before dendritic cell vaccination. These receptors all stem from a human donor with glioblastoma.

V usage is TRBV11-3 and J usage is TRBJ2-3; D perhaps matches TRBD2 (5 bases). Germline CDR1 and CDR2: SGHNT and YENEEA. The CDR3 loop spans 13 amino acids. The germline V and J ends were trimmed by 8 bases and 2 bases, with 11 bases remaining between them. CDR3 sequence reads: CASGSTNTDTQYF. The CDR3 region has the DNA TGTGCCAGCGGGAGCACCAACACAGATACGCAGTATTTT.

This rearrangement joins TRBV19 to TRBJ1-1, with a possible D match to TRBD1 (6 bases). The CDR3 covers 12 residues. CDR1 is LNHDA and CDR2 is SQIVND in the germline V gene (reference sequence). V was trimmed by 9 bases and J by 3 bases, leaving 11 bases between them. CDR3: CASNRVDTEAFF. CDR3 in DNA: TGTGCCAGCAACAGGGTGGACACTGAAGCTTTCTTT.

This clone was seen only once. This sequence joins TRBV5-6 and TRBJ2-1; maybe TRBD2 (6 bases). The germline V gene encodes CDR1 SGHDT and CDR2 YYEEEE. V was clipped by 2 bases and J by 6 bases, with 6 bases between them. The CDR3 loop spans 12 amino acids. The CDR3 bases are TGTGCCAGCAGCTTTAGCGGCAATGAGCAGTTCTTC. Its translation is CASSFSGNEQFF.

V usage is TRBV19 and J usage is TRBJ2-7; perhaps TRBD2 as D (5 bases). Germline V CDR1 and CDR2: LNHDA, SQIVND (reference sequence). Trimming pared 6 bases from V and 5 bases from J, leaving 14 bases between. This CDR3 contains 13 residues. The CDR3 DNA sequence: TGTGCCAGTAGCGGGCGGGCGGGCAACGAGCAGTACTTC. It specifies CASSGRAGNEQYF.

The chain links TRBV5-6 to TRBJ2-5; tentatively, D is TRBD1 (5 bases). The better agreement between TRBJ2-7 and the DNA end casts doubt on the J call. Germline CDR1 SGHDT, CDR2 YYEEEE. CDR3 length equals 13 residues. CDR3 DNA sequence: TGTGCCAGCAGCTTGGCAGGGTCCCACGAGCAGTACTTC. Translating gives CASSLAGSHEQYF.

The chain carries TRBV4-3 and TRBJ2-1; D call uncertain. This CDR3 spans 15 amino acids. The V gene lost 0 bases and the J gene lost 0 bases, with 6 bases spanning the gap. Per germline, CDR1 LGHNA and CDR2 YSLEER. CDR3 nucleotides: TGCGCCAGCAGCCAAGATTACAGCTCCTACAATGAGCAGTTCTTC. It encodes CASSQDYSSYNEQFF.

For the CDR3, the DNA is TGTGCCAGTAGCCCAAGGGCGGGCCCGACCTACGAGCAGTACTTC. As protein: CASSPRAGPTYEQYF. The gene calls are TRBV19 and TRBJ2-7, with TRBD2 as a possible D gene (5 bases). With 6 bases removed from V and 2 bases from J, the gap between germline ends came to 17 bases. There are 15 residues in the CDR3. Germline V gene sequence: CDR1 LNHDA, CDR2 SQIVND (reference sequence).

This clone was detected once. The V call is TRBV19, the J call TRBJ2-2, with TRBD1 matching 7 bases. The junction had 13 bases not matched to a gene; V was cut back by 5 bases and J by 1 base. Germline lookup yields CDR1 LNHDA and CDR2 SQIVND (reference sequence). The CDR3 has 18 amino acids. For the CDR3, the DNA is TGTGCCAGTAGTTCCAAAGGCCAGGGGGTTAAGAACACCGGGGAGCTGTTTTTT. Its translation: CASSSKGQGVKNTGELFF.

The CDR3 nucleotides are TGTGCCAGCAGTGAGGGGGGGGCTGAAGCTTTCTTT. Protein: CASSEGGAEAFF. V is TRBV6-1 and J is TRBJ1-1, with D perhaps TRBD1 (5 bases). Trimming left V 3 bases short and J 6 bases short, with 8 bases between. CDR1 is MNHNS and CDR2 is SASEGT in the germline V gene. This CDR3 is built from 12 residues.

CDR3 in amino acids: CASSWRRGRAYEQYF. The CDR3 bases are TGTGCCAGCAGTTGGCGCAGGGGGCGCGCCTACGAGCAGTACTTC. This chain links TRBV6-5 with TRBJ2-7; 8 nucleotides agree with TRBD1. The CDR3 has 15 amino acids. Germline V gives CDR1 MNHEY, CDR2 SVGAGI. V was pared by 4 bases and J by 2 bases, with 7 bases of the junction left unmatched.

The chain combines TRBV2 with TRBJ2-1; 11 bases map to TRBD2. Germline V gene lookup returns CDR1 SNHLY and CDR2 FYNNEI. V shed 6 bases and J 2 bases; nucleotides not matched to a gene: 3. The CDR3 loop spans 15 amino acids. CDR3 sequence (DNA): TGTGCCAGCAGGAATAGCGGGAGGGCCTACAATGAGCAGTTCTTC. Protein: CASRNSGRAYNEQFF.

The chain links TRBV4-1 to TRBJ2-7; 7 nucleotides line up with TRBD1. The germline V gene encodes CDR1 MGHRA and CDR2 YSYEKL. This CDR3 has 16 residues. V trimming: 2 bases; J trimming: 2 bases; junction bases outside the gene matches: 9. The chain's CDR3 is CASSQSDRDRAYEQYF. The DNA of the CDR3 is TGCGCCAGCAGCCAATCCGACAGGGACCGTGCCTACGAGCAGTACTTC.

The J gene is TRBJ1-1, the V gene TRBV6-6, with TRBD1 matching over 12 bases. Germline V gives CDR1 MNHNY, CDR2 SVGAGI (reference sequence). CDR3 size: 16 residues. The junction had 2 bases not matched to a gene; V was cut back by 2 bases and J by 1 base. As DNA, the CDR3 is TGTGCCAGCAGTTACGGGACAGGGGGCGCGAACACTGAAGCTTTCTTT. Its translation: CASSYGTGGANTEAFF.